This T cell receptor (beta chain) was retrieved from a study of T-cell memory formation after mild COVID-19. This clonotype showed up just a few times. Its antigen remains unknown. Overall study results and limits: CD4/CD8 balance characterized clones contracting day 15 to 85, and CD4+ skew characterized later expanders. Still unconfirmed is whether the second-wave clones peaking on day 37 recognized SARS-CoV-2.

TCRdb analysed the 5' RACE reads with MiXCR anew, one entry per CDR3 protein. This sample has some 600,000 distinct CDR3 sequences, with around 16% found just once. Germline loops: CDR1 SGHAT, CDR2 FQNNGV. Between the trimmed V and J ends, which lost 3 bases and 4 bases, there was a span of 12 bases. The CDR3 consists of 14 residues. The rearrangement links TRBV11-2 to TRBJ1-1, with D possibly matching TRBD1 (5 bases). This sequence originates from an adult woman who had mild COVID-19 (a few samples of this study predate the infection). Cell type and time point are not known. Material: PBMCs or a T cell subset sorted from them (not recorded which). The CDR3 sequence is CASSFGGRGTEAFF. CDR3 in DNA: TGTGCCAGCAGCTTTGGGGGAAGGGGCACTGAAGCTTTCTTT.